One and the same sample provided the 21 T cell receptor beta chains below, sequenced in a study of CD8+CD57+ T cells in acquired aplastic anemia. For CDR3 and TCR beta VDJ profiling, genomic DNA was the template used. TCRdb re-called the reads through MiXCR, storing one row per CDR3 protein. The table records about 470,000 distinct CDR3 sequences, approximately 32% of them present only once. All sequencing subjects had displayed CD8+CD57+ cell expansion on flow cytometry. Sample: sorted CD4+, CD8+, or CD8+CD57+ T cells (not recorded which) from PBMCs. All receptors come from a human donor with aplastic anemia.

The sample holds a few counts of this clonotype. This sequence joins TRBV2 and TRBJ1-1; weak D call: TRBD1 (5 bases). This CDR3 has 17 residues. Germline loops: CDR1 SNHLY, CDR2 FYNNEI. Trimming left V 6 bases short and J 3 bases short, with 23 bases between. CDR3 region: CASSQYRGAGMDTEAFF. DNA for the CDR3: TGTGCCAGCAGCCAATATAGGGGAGCTGGAATGGACACTGAAGCTTTCTTT.

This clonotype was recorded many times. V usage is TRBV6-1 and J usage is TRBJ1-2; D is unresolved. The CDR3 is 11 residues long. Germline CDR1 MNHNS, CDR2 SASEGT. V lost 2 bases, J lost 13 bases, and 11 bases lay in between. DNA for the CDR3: TGTGCCAGCAGTGAACTTGCTATCCGCACCTTC. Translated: CASSELAIRTF.

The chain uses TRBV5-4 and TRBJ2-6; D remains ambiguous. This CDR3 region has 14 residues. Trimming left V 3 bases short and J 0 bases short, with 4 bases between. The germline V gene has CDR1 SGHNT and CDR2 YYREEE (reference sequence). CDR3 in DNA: TGTGCCAGCAGCTGGGACTCTGGGGCCAACGTCCTGACTTTC. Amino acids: CASSWDSGANVLTF.

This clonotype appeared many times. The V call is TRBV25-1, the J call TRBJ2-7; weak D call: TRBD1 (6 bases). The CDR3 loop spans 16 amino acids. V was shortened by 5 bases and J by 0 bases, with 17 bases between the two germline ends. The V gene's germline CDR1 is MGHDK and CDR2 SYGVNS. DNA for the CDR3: TGTGCCAGCAGTACGCAGGGGTCAACTAGCTCCTACGAGCAGTACTTC. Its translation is CASSTQGSTSSYEQYF.

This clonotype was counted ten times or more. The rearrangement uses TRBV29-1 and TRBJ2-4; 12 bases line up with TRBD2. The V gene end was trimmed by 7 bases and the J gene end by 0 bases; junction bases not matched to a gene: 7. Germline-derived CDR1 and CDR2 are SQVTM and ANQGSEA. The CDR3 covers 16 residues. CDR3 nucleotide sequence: TGCAGCGATGGGACTAGCGGGCCTGGAGCCAAAAACATTCAGTACTTC. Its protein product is CSDGTSGPGAKNIQYF.

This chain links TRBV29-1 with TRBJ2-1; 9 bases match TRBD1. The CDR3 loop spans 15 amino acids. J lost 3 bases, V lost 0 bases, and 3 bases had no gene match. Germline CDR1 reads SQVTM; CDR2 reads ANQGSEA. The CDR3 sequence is CSVEDGTGFYNEQFF. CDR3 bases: TGCAGCGTTGAAGATGGGACAGGGTTCTACAATGAGCAGTTCTTC.

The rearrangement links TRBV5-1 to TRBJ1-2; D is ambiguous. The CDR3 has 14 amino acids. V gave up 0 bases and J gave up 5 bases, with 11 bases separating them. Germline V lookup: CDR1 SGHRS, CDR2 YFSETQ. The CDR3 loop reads CASSLARGLYGYTF. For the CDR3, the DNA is TGCGCCAGCAGCTTGGCCCGGGGATTATATGGCTACACCTTC.

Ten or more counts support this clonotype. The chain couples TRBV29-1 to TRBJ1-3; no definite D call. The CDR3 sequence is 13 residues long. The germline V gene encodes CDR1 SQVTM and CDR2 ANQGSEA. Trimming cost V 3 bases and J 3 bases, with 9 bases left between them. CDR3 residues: CSVDSDGGNTIYF. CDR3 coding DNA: TGCAGCGTTGATAGTGATGGTGGAAACACCATATATTTT.

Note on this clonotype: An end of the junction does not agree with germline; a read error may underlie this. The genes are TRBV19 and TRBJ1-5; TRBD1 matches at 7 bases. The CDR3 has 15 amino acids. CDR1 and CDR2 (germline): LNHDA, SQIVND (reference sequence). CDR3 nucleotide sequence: TGTGCCAGTAGTGTTCGACAGGGAGCGGATCAGCCCCGGCATTTT. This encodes CASSVRQGADQPRHF.

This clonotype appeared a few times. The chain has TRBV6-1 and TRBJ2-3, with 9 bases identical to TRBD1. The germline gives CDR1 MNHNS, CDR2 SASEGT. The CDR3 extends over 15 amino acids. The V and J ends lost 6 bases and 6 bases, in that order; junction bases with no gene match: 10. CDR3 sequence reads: CASSGVRQGGDTQYF. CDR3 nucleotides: TGTGCCAGCAGCGGCGTTAGACAGGGGGGGGATACGCAGTATTTT.

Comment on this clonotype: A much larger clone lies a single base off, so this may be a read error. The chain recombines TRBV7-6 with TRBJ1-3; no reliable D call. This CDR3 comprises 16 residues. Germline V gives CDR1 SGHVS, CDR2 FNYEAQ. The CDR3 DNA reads TGTGCCGGCAGCTTATACAGCCTATTACCTGGAAACACCATATATTTT. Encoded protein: CAGSLYSLLPGNTIYF.

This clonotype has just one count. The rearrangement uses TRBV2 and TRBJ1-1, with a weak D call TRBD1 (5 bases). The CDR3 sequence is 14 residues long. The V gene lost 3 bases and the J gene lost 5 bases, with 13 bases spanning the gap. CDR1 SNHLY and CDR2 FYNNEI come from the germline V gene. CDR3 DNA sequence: TGTGCCAGCAGTGACATCCAGGGCGATACTGAAGCTTTCTTT. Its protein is CASSDIQGDTEAFF. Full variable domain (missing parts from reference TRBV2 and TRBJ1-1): EPEVTQTPSHQVTQMGQEVILRCVPISNHLYFYWYRQILGQKVEFLVSFYNNEISEKSEIFDDQFSVERPDGSNFTLKIRSTKLEDSAMYFCASSDIQGDTEAFFGQGTRLTVV.

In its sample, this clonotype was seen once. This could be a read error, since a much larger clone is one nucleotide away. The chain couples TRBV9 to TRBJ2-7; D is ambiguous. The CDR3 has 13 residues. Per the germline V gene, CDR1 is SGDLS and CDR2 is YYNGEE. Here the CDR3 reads CASSAIDGYEQHF. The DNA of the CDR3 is TGTGCCAGCAGCGCCATAGACGGCTACGAGCAGCACTTC.

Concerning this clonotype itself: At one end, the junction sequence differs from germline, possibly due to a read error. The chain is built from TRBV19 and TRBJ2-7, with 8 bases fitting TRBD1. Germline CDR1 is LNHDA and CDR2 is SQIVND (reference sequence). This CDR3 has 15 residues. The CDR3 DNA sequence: TGTGCCAGTAGCCTCCGGGACAGGAAAACCTACGAGCAGCACTTC. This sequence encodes CASSLRDRKTYEQHF.

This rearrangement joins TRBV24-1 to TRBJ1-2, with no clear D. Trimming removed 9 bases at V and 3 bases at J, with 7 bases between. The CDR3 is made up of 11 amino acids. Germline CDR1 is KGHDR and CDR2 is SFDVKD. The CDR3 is CATGRDYGYTF. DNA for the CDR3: TGTGCCACCGGCCGGGACTATGGCTACACCTTC.

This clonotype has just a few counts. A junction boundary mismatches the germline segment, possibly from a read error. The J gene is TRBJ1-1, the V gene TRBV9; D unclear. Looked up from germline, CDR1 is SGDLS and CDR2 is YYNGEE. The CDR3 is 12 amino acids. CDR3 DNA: TGCGCCAGCAGCCAACGGGTGGAAGGGACTTTCTTT. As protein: CASSQRVEGTFF.

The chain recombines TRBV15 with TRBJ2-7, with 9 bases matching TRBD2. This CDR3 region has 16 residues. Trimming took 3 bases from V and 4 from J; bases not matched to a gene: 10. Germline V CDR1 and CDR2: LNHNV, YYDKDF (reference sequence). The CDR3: CATSSPERGETYEQYF. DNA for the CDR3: TGTGCCACCAGCAGCCCAGAGCGGGGGGAGACTTACGAGCAGTACTTC.

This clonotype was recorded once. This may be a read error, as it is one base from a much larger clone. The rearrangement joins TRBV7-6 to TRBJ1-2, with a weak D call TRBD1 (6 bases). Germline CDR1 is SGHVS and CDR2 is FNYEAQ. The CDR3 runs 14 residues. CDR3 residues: CANSPQGANYGYTF. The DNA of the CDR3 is TGTGCCAACAGCCCACAGGGAGCTAACTATGGCTACACCTTC.

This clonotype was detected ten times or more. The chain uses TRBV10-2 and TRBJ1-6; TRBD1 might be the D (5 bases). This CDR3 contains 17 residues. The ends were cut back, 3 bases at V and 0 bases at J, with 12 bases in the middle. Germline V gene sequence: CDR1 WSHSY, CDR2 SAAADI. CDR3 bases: TGCGCCAGCAGTGACGTGGGGGGTGGCTCCTATAATTCACCCCTCCACTTT. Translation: CASSDVGGGSYNSPLHF.

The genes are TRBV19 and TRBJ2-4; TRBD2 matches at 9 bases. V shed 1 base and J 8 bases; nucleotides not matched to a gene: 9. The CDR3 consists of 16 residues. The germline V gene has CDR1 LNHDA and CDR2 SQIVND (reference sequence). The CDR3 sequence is CASSIVGGRAGDIQYF. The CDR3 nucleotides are TGTGCCAGTAGTATAGTGGGCGGGAGGGCCGGGGACATTCAGTACTTC.

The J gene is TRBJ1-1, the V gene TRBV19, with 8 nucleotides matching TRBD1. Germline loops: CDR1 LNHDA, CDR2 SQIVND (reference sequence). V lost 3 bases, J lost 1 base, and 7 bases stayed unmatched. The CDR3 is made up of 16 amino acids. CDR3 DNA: TGTGCCAGTAGTATCGCCAGGGGGCGATGGAACACTGAAGCTTTCTTT. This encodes CASSIARGRWNTEAFF.